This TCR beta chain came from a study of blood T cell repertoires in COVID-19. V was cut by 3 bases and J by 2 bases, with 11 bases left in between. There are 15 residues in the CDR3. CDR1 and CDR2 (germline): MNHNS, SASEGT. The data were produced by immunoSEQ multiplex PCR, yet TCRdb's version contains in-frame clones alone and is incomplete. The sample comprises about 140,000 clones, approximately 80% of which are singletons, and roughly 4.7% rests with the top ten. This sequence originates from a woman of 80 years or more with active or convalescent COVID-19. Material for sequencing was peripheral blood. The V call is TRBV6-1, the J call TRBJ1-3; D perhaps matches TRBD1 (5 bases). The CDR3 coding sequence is TGTGCCAGCAGTGAGCGGGGGGATACTGGAAACACCATATATTTT. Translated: CASSERGDTGNTIYF.